A single sample gave rise to the 26 T cell receptor beta chains below, sequenced in a study of CD8 T cells in ankylosing spondylitis (dated by TCRdb to the late 2010s). Receptor libraries were prepared by 5' RACE. Instrument on record: Illumina HiSeq 2500. TCRdb applied fastp at Q25 and MiXCR to the public reads, then kept only in-frame beta chains. CDR3 protein duplicates are merged, each entry listing the most common genes and DNA. A total of tens of thousands of distinct CDR3 sequences appear in this sample, 5.3% of them only once. The ten largest clones take up 2.2% of the sample. The sequencing sample was made of blood, either unsorted or a sorted T cell fraction (not recorded which). The receptors come from a male donor with ankylosing spondylitis or in good health (not recorded which).

This clonotype showed up many times. The V gene is TRBV7-2, the J gene TRBJ2-7; D is ambiguous. This CDR3 contains 13 residues. Germline V CDR1 and CDR2: SGHTA, FQGNSA. Trimming shortened V by 6 bases and J by 2 bases, and 11 bases separated the two germline ends. CDR3 bases: TGTGCCAGCAGACCCCGAGATACCTACGAGCAGTACTTC. It specifies CASRPRDTYEQYF.

The V and J genes are TRBV9 and TRBJ2-3; 7 bases agree with TRBD1. The CDR3 extends over 14 amino acids. Germline CDR1 reads SGDLS; CDR2 reads YYNGEE. J lost 4 bases, V lost 4 bases, and 6 bases had no gene match. The CDR3 sequence is CASSRDSRPDTQYF. CDR3 sequence (DNA): TGTGCCAGCAGCCGGGACAGTCGCCCAGATACGCAGTATTTT.

The chain links TRBV7-8 to TRBJ2-1; D possibly corresponds to TRBD2 (7 bases). From germline, CDR1 is SGHVS and CDR2 FQNEAQ. V lost 0 bases and J lost 7, with 13 bases in between. The CDR3 extends over 15 amino acids. This chain's CDR3 is CASSLAGGPGNEQFF. CDR3 in DNA: TGTGCCAGCAGCTTAGCGGGGGGGCCTGGTAATGAGCAGTTCTTC.

This clonotype was counted ten times or more. This chain links TRBV19 with TRBJ1-5; 8 bases map to TRBD1. V was pared by 8 bases and J by 5 bases, with 11 bases of the junction left unmatched. The CDR3 runs to 15 residues. CDR1 LNHDA and CDR2 SQIVND come from the germline V gene (reference sequence). The CDR3 bases are TGTGCCAGTGCCGGTCGGACAGGGTATTATCAGCCCCAGCATTTT. This codes for CASAGRTGYYQPQHF.

There are many counts of this clonotype. The rearrangement uses TRBV28 and TRBJ2-2; D not certain. This CDR3 spans 13 amino acids. With 8 bases removed from V and 1 base from J, the gap between germline ends came to 8 bases. The germline gives CDR1 MDHEN, CDR2 SYDVKM. CDR3 in DNA: TGTGCCAGCTATGCGCGGAACACCGGGGAGCTGTTTTTT. Translating it yields CASYARNTGELFF. Full variable domain (rest looked up from reference TRBV28 and TRBJ2-2): DVKVTQSSRYLVKRTGEKVFLECVQDMDHENMFWYRQDPGLGLRLIYFSYDVKMKEKGDIPEGYSVSREKKERFSLILESASTNQTSMYLCASYARNTGELFFGEGSRLTVL.

Only one count was recorded for this clonotype. V usage is TRBV19 and J usage is TRBJ1-6; D gene ambiguous. CDR3 length: 16 residues. Per the germline V gene, CDR1 is LNHDA and CDR2 is SQIVND (reference sequence). V lost 0 bases and J lost 0, with 6 bases in between. CDR3 DNA sequence: TGTGCCAGTAGTATAGACGTCACCTCCTATAATTCACCCCTCCACTTT. Protein: CASSIDVTSYNSPLHF.

This clonotype was counted at least ten times. The chain has TRBV18 and TRBJ2-6; D is uncertain. V was trimmed by 0 bases and J by 0 bases, leaving 9 bases between them. CDR1 KGHSH and CDR2 LQKENI come from the germline V gene. The CDR3 runs to 17 residues. The CDR3 is CASSPPVRSSGANVLTF. CDR3 DNA: TGTGCCAGCTCACCACCTGTCAGGAGCTCTGGGGCCAACGTCCTGACTTTC. Supplemented by reference TRBV18 and TRBJ2-6, the full variable domain reads NAGVMQNPRHLVRRRGQEARLRCSPMKGHSHVYWYRQLPEEGLKFMVYLQKENIIDESGMPKERFSAEFPKEGPSILRIQQVVRGDSAAYFCASSPPVRSSGANVLTFGAGSRLTVL.

In its sample, this clonotype was seen many times. This chain uses TRBV10-3 with TRBJ1-1; 12 positions agree with TRBD1. The ends lost 0 bases at V and 8 bases at J; junction bases unmatched: 4. Germline loops: CDR1 ENHRY, CDR2 SYGVKD. There are 15 residues in the CDR3. CDR3 protein: CAISESGTGGEEAFF. DNA of the CDR3: TGTGCCATCAGTGAGTCCGGGACAGGGGGCGAAGAAGCTTTCTTT.

This clonotype was detected many times. The V and J genes are TRBV6-5 and TRBJ1-2; D is perhaps TRBD1 (6 bases). CDR3 length equals 16 residues. Trimming pared 2 bases from V and 4 bases from J, leaving 17 bases between. Germline lookup yields CDR1 MNHEY and CDR2 SVGAGI. The CDR3 DNA reads TGTGCCAGCAGTTACCCGGAGCAGGGGCTTCGCTATGGCTACACCTTC. Protein: CASSYPEQGLRYGYTF.

This clonotype was seen at least ten times. This chain joins TRBV3-1 and TRBJ1-6; 8 bases are a match to TRBD1. Per germline, CDR1 LGHDT and CDR2 YNNKEL (reference sequence). The CDR3 loop spans 15 amino acids. J was trimmed by 9 bases and V by 4 bases; bases with no gene match: 8. Written as DNA, the CDR3 is TGTGCCAGCAGCCGGGGACAGGAAAATGGTTCACCCCTCCACTTT. It encodes CASSRGQENGSPLHF.

This clonotype has at least ten counts. The V gene is TRBV29-1, the J gene TRBJ1-2, with D perhaps TRBD1 (5 bases). Trimming left V 4 bases short and J 8 bases short, with 20 bases between. CDR1 is SQVTM and CDR2 is ANQGSEA in the germline V gene. This CDR3 is 14 amino acids long. Here the CDR3 reads CSVGPTADTGGYTF. In DNA form, the CDR3 reads TGCAGCGTTGGCCCGACAGCCGATACCGGAGGCTACACCTTC.

This clonotype showed up many times. The chain combines TRBV5-6 with TRBJ1-1; D is ambiguous. Trimming left V 2 bases short and J 7 bases short, with 9 bases between. CDR1 is SGHDT, CDR2 YYEEEE, per germline. This CDR3 has 12 amino acids. CDR3 loop: CASSFAYSEAFF. CDR3 DNA sequence: TGTGCCAGCAGCTTCGCCTACAGTGAAGCTTTCTTT.

Many counts were recorded for this clonotype. The J gene is TRBJ2-6, the V gene TRBV7-9; a possible D gene is TRBD2 (5 bases). The V gene's germline CDR1 is SEHNR and CDR2 FQNEAQ (reference sequence). Trimming took off 5 bases at V and 0 bases at J, with 14 bases between the two ends. The CDR3 runs 17 residues. CDR3 protein: CASSTDLLNSGANVLTF. The CDR3 bases are TGTGCCAGCAGCACGGACTTGTTAAACTCTGGGGCCAACGTCCTGACTTTC.

This clonotype appeared many times. The V call is TRBV20-1, the J call TRBJ1-1, with D uncertain. The CDR3 consists of 14 residues. The V and J ends lost 6 bases and 1 base respectively, with 15 bases between them. Germline CDR1 reads DFQATT; CDR2 reads SNEGSKA (reference sequence). The CDR3 is CSAPSGSGNTEAFF. The CDR3 DNA reads TGCAGTGCACCGTCCGGTTCAGGGAACACTGAAGCTTTCTTT.

This clonotype has a count of ten or more. The chain recombines TRBV4-3 with TRBJ2-1; 9 bases map to TRBD2. J gave up 10 bases and V 1 base, and 5 bases lay outside the gene matches. The CDR3 covers 14 residues. Germline V gene sequence: CDR1 LGHNA, CDR2 YSLEER. As DNA, the CDR3 is TGCGCCAGCAGCCAAGGGCTAGCGGGGCGCGAGCAGTTCTTC. The encoded protein is CASSQGLAGREQFF.

This clonotype was seen ten or more times. The V and J genes are TRBV20-1 and TRBJ2-3; 9 nucleotides agree with TRBD2. Trimming took 2 bases from V and 2 from J; bases not matched to a gene: 8. The CDR3 runs to 16 residues. From germline, CDR1 is DFQATT and CDR2 SNEGSKA (reference sequence). CDR3 amino acids: CSARWRLAANTDTQYF. For the CDR3, the DNA is TGCAGTGCTAGATGGAGACTAGCGGCTAACACAGATACGCAGTATTTT.

This clonotype was seen ten or more times. CDR3 in DNA: TGCAGCGTCCAGACAGGGTTGTTGGATCAGCCCCAGCATTTT. This gives the protein CSVQTGLLDQPQHF. The chain links TRBV29-1 to TRBJ1-5; 7 bases map to TRBD1. V trimming: 6 bases; J trimming: 5 bases; junction bases outside the gene matches: 10. Germline values: CDR1 SQVTM, CDR2 ANQGSEA. CDR3 length equals 14 residues.

This clonotype has a count of ten or more. The chain links TRBV7-2 to TRBJ2-1, with TRBD1 matching over 8 bases. The CDR3 runs to 15 residues. The J segment lost 3 bases and the V segment lost 1 base, leaving 2 bases of the junction unmatched. In germline, CDR1 is SGHTA, CDR2 FQGNSA. This CDR3 reads CASSLGQGIYNEQFF. The CDR3 DNA follows: TGTGCCAGCAGCTTAGGACAGGGGATCTACAATGAGCAGTTCTTC.

This clonotype was found many times. CDR3 amino acids: CSTKDIVDTEAFF. CDR3 in DNA: TGCAGCACTAAGGACATAGTGGACACTGAAGCTTTCTTT. V is TRBV29-1 and J is TRBJ1-1; possible D gene TRBD1, 5 bases. Germline V CDR1 and CDR2: SQVTM, ANQGSEA. The V end lost 8 bases, the J end lost 3 bases, and 16 bases lay between the germline ends. CDR3 length: 13 residues.

The sample holds many counts of this clonotype. V gene TRBV10-1 combines with J gene TRBJ1-2, with D uncertain. Germline CDR1 reads WNHNN; CDR2 reads SYGVQD (reference sequence). The CDR3 runs to 13 residues. V was clipped by 2 bases and J by 8 bases, with 12 bases between them. DNA of the CDR3: TGCGCCAGCAGTGAGAACCTTATGGGGGGCTACACCTTC. Protein sequence: CASSENLMGGYTF.

The sample holds many counts of this clonotype. The CDR3 protein is CASSLRDPHEQFF. The CDR3 nucleotides are TGTGCCAGCAGCTTACGGGACCCTCATGAGCAGTTCTTC. V gene TRBV11-3 combines with J gene TRBJ2-1, with D perhaps matching TRBD1 or TRBD2 (5 bases each). The V and J ends lost 2 bases and 8 bases respectively, with 10 bases between them. The CDR3 runs 13 residues. Germline V gene lookup returns CDR1 SGHNT and CDR2 YENEEA.

This clonotype was seen repeatedly, ten times or more. This chain joins TRBV7-6 and TRBJ2-4; TRBD1 is a possible D gene (6 bases). This CDR3 has 13 residues. V lost 5 bases and J 8 bases, leaving 13 bases between the germline ends. The V gene's germline CDR1 is SGHVS and CDR2 FNYEAQ. The CDR3 sequence is CASSRVQGDIQYF. The CDR3 DNA reads TGTGCCAGCAGCCGGGTACAGGGCGACATTCAGTACTTC.

This clonotype was observed many times. CDR3 residues: CASSLYQGLGEKLFF. CDR3 DNA sequence: TGTGCCAGCAGCTTATATCAGGGCTTGGGTGAAAAACTGTTTTTT. The V call is TRBV7-6, the J call TRBJ1-4, with TRBD1 as a possible D gene (5 bases). Germline CDR1 and CDR2: SGHVS and FNYEAQ. The CDR3 loop spans 15 amino acids. Trimming stripped 2 bases from V and 7 bases from J, with 14 bases between.

This clonotype turned up a few times. The rearrangement links TRBV29-1 to TRBJ2-5, with a possible D match to TRBD2 (6 bases). The V end was cut by 7 bases, the J end by 2 bases, with 20 bases between. Germline CDR1 SQVTM, CDR2 ANQGSEA. This CDR3 contains 15 residues. The CDR3 spells CSAAGLTRIQETQYF. The CDR3 coding sequence is TGCAGCGCTGCGGGACTGACCCGTATACAAGAGACCCAGTACTTC.

This clonotype was seen many times. V is TRBV9 and J is TRBJ1-6, with D tentatively TRBD1 (6 bases). The CDR3 has 15 residues. Germline CDR1 reads SGDLS; CDR2 reads YYNGEE. V dropped 2 bases and J dropped 8 bases, with 14 bases sitting between them. The CDR3 sequence is CASSVGGDTYSPLHF. The CDR3 DNA sequence: TGTGCCAGCAGCGTGGGGGGGGACACCTATTCACCCCTCCACTTT.

This clonotype was recorded at least ten times. The CDR3 here is CATSEQGSDTQYF. As DNA, the CDR3 is TGTGCCACCAGTGAACAGGGGTCTGATACGCAGTATTTT. This chain uses TRBV24-1 with TRBJ2-3; 7 bases agree with TRBD1. Germline V gene lookup returns CDR1 KGHDR and CDR2 SFDVKD. The CDR3 extends over 13 amino acids. The J segment lost 6 bases and the V segment lost 4 bases, leaving 3 bases of the junction unmatched.